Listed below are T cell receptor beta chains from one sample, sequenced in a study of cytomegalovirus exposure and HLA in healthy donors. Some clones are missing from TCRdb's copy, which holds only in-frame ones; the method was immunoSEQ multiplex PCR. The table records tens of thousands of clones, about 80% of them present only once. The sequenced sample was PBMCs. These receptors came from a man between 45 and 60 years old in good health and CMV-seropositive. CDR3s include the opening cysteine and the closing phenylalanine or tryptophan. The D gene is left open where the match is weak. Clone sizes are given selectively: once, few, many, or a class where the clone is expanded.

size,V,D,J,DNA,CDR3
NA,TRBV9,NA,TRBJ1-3,TGTGCCAGCAGCGTGGGGGGGACTGGAAACACCATATATTTT,CASSVGGTGNTIYF
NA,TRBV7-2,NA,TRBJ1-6,TGTGCCAGCAGCGCGGACAGTCATTCACCCCTCCACTTT,CASSADSHSPLHF
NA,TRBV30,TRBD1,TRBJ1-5,TGTGCCTGGAGTCTACAGGGGAGTCAGCCCCAGCATTTT,CAWSLQGSQPQHF
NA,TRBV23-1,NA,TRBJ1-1,TGCGCCAGCAGTCAACCACGGACTGGGGGGGCCACTGAAGCTTTCTTT,CASSQPRTGGATEAFF
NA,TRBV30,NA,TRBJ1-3,TGTGCCTGCTTGCGAGGGACACCTGGAAACACCATATATTTT,CACLRGTPGNTIYF
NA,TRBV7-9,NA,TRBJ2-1,TGTGCCAGCAGCCCAAGGGGGACATCCCTCTACAATGAGCAGTTCTTC,CASSPRGTSLYNEQFF
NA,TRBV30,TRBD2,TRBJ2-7,TGTGCCAGCCACGGGACTAGCGGGACCTACGAGCAGTACTTC,CASHGTSGTYEQYF
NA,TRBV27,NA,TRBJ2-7,TGTGCCAGCGGTACAGGGTACGAGCAGTACTTC,CASGTGYEQYF
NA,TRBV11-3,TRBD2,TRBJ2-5,TGTGCCAGCAGCTTTTTAGCGGGTACAGATAGAGAGACCCAGTACTTC,CASSFLAGTDRETQYF
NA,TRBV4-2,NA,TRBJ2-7,TGTGCCAGCAGCCAAGGAGGCAGTTCCTACGAGCAGTACTTC,CASSQGGSSYEQYF
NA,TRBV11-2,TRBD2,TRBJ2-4,TGTGCCAGCAGCCGCGGACTAGCGGGAGGGGCCAAAAACATTCAGTACTTC,CASSRGLAGGAKNIQYF
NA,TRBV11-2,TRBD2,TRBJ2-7,TGTGCCAGCAGCGGCGGGGGTACCTACGAGCAGTACTTC,CASSGGGTYEQYF
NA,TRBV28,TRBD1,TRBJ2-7,TGTGCCAGCAGTTCCCTGGGACAGGGGGCAAGAGAGCAGTACTTC,CASSSLGQGAREQYF
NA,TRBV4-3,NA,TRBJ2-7,TGCGCCAGCAGCCACGGACAGTCCTACGAGCAGTACTTC,CASSHGQSYEQYF
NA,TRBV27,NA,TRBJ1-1,TGTGCCAGCAGTTTAGAGGCCCGGGGTAACACTGAAGCTTTCTTT,CASSLEARGNTEAFF
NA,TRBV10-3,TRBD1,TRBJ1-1,TGTGCCATCAGATATTCCCCGGGACAGGGAGGGGGGGGAAACACTGAAGCTTTCTTT,CAIRYSPGQGGGGNTEAFF
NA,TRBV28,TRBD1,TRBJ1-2,TGTGCCAGCAGTTTCAAACCGGGACAGGGGATCGATGGCTACACCTTC,CASSFKPGQGIDGYTF
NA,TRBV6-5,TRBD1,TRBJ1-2,TGTGCCAGCAGTGACCGGACAGGGAGTTATGGCTACACCTTC,CASSDRTGSYGYTF
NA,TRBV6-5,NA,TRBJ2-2,TGTGCCAGCAGGCAACGGGTCACCGGGGAGCTGTTTTTT,CASRQRVTGELFF
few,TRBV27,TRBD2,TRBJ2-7,TGTGCCAGCAGTTCCCCCGGGGGGAAGAAAGACTACGAGCAGTACTTC,CASSSPGGKKDYEQYF
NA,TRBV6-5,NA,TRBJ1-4,TGTGCCAGCAGTTACTCGTCAGGGTATGGCGAAAAACTGTTTTTT,CASSYSSGYGEKLFF
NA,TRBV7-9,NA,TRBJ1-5,TGTGCCAGCAGCTTAGCGGGCGATCAGCCCCAGCATTTT,CASSLAGDQPQHF
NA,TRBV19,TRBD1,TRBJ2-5,TGTGCCAGTAGTACAAGGGCGGGGGTGGGACAGGGGGCGAGAGCGCTTAAGAGAAGCCAGTACTTC,CASSTRAGVGQGARALKRSQYF
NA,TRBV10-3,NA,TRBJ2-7,TGTGCCATCAGGGGACTGGATACCTACGAGCAGTACTTC,CAIRGLDTYEQYF
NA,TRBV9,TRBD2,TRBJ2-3,TGTGCCAGCAGCGCTCGCCCCAAACTAGCGCCGGGCACAGATACGCAGTATTTT,CASSARPKLAPGTDTQYF
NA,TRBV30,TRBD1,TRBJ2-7,TGTGCCTGGAGTTTAGACAGGGCCTACGAGCAGTACTTC,CAWSLDRAYEQYF
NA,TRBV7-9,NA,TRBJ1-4,TGTTCCGCCGGGGGGACAATGGGGGAAAAACTGTTTTTT,CSAGGTMGEKLFF
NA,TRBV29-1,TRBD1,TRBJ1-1,TGCAGCGTTGAAGTCCACGGGACAGGTTACACTGAAGCTTTCTTT,CSVEVHGTGYTEAFF
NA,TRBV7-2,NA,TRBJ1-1,TGTGCCAGCAGCTTAGATACAGATCGGGCTTTCTTT,CASSLDTDRAFF
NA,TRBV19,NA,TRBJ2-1,TGTGCCACCTCTCGGGAAGTCTACAATGAGCAGTTCTTC,CATSREVYNEQFF
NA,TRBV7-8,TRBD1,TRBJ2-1,TGTGCCAGCAGCCAAGGGACAGGGAGTAATGAGCAGTTCTTC,CASSQGTGSNEQFF
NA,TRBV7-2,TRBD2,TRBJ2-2,TGTGCCAGCAGCTTCCTAGCGGGGGGATACACCGGGGAGCTGTTTTTT,CASSFLAGGYTGELFF
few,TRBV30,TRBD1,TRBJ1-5,TGTGCCTGGAGTGTTACGGGACAGTCGATCAATCAGCCCCAGCATTTT,CAWSVTGQSINQPQHF
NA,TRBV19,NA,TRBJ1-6,TGTGCCAGTAGTCCAGGGGTTTCGACCCTCCACTTT,CASSPGVSTLHF
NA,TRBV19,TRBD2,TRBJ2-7,TGTGCCAGAACGGGATGGCGGGGGAAAACGAGCTACGAGCAGTACTTC,CARTGWRGKTSYEQYF
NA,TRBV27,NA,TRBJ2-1,TGTGCCAGCAGTTTCGTATGGGGGGGGCGCGGTAATGAGCAGTTCTTC,CASSFVWGGRGNEQFF
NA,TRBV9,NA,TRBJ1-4,TGTGCCAGCAGCCCCAGAGGAGGTAGCGAAAAACTGTTTTTT,CASSPRGGSEKLFF
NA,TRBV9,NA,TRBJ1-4,TGTGCCAGCACCGTGCGGGGCGCGGCCGGGGAAAAACTGTTTTTT,CASTVRGAAGEKLFF
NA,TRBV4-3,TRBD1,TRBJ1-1,TGCGCCAGCAGCCAATGGACAGGGGCCATGAACACTGAAGCTTTCTTT,CASSQWTGAMNTEAFF
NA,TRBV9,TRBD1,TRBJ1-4,TGTGTCAGCAGCCGCCAAGGACAGGGGGCAACTAATGAAAAACTGTTTTTT,CVSSRQGQGATNEKLFF
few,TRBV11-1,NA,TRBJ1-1,TGTGCCAGCAGTTACGGGGTGAACACTGAAGCTTTCTTT,CASSYGVNTEAFF
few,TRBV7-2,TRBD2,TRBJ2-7,TGTGCCAGCAGCACTCTAGCGGCAAGCTCCTACGAGCAGTACTTC,CASSTLAASSYEQYF
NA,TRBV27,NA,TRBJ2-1,TGTGCCAGCAGTGCGGGACCCCCCTACAATGAGCAGTTCTTC,CASSAGPPYNEQFF
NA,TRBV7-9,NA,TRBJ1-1,TGTGCCAGCAGCTTAGAGATTGGTGGGGCTGAGGATGAAGCTTTCTTT,CASSLEIGGAEDEAFF
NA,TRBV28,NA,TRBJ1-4,TGTGCCAGCAGTACATTACAGGGTGCGTCTAAAAAACTGTTTTTT,CASSTLQGASKKLFF
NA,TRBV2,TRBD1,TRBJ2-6,TGTGCCAGTGCGACAGGGGGCGCTGGGGCCAACGTCCTGACTTTC,CASATGGAGANVLTF
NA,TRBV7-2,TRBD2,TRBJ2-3,TGTGCCAGCAGCTTACTCCTAGCGGGGGGACTTAGCACAGATACGCAGTATTTT,CASSLLLAGGLSTDTQYF
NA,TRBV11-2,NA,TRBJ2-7,TGTGCCAGCAGCTTAGTCCCACAGACAACATACGAGCAGTACTTC,CASSLVPQTTYEQYF
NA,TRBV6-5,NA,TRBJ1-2,TGTGCCAGCAGTTACTTGGCAGGCAGTAACTATGGCTACACCTTC,CASSYLAGSNYGYTF
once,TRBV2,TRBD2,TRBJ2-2,TGTGCCAGCAGTGAAGGTAGCGCCGGGACTAGCTTGATCGGGGAGCTGTTTTTT,CASSEGSAGTSLIGELFF
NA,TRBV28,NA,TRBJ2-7,TGTGCCAGCAGGCAACCGGGGGTTTACGAGCAGTACTTC,CASRQPGVYEQYF
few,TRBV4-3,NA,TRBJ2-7,TGCGCCAGCAGCCAAGATCCGGGGATCTACGAGCAGTACTTC,CASSQDPGIYEQYF
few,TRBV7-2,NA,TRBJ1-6,TGTGCCAGCAGCTTAAACAGAGCCAATTCACCCCTCCACTTT,CASSLNRANSPLHF